The present TCR beta chain was sequenced within a study of shared clonotypes between healthy human individuals. The CDR3 spans 14 residues. V gave up 11 bases and J gave up 9 bases, with 20 bases separating them. Per the germline V gene, CDR1 is MNHEY and CDR2 is SVGAGI. Study-wide points: Researchers found naive subsets generally carried larger estimated richness than memory subsets. Clonotype sharing among donors, it was expected, would be affected by sequencing depth.

On this clone itself: Antigen unknown.

Produced via immunoSEQ multiplex PCR; TCRdb's table is partial and in-frame only. The sample carries around 2,000,000 clones, 85% to 95% recorded once. Naive CD8 cells were CD45RO-negative, positively selected for CCR7, excluding terminally differentiated effector memory CD45RA+ cells. The origin of this receptor is a man in his late teens or twenties in good health. The sample consisted of naive CD8+ T cells sorted from blood. V and J are TRBV6-5 and TRBJ1-6, with TRBD1 as a possible D gene (5 bases). CDR3 sequence reads: CASRVLVQGSPLHF. For the CDR3, the DNA is TGTGCCTCCCGGGTTCTGGTCCAGGGTTCACCCCTCCACTTT.